This T cell receptor beta chain was sequenced during a study of blood T cell repertoires in COVID-19. Whole-study context: T cells, B-cell-depleted T cells, or PBMCs supplied cDNA or gDNA.

The V gene lost 4 bases and the J gene lost 0 bases, with 10 bases spanning the gap. The CDR3 extends over 15 amino acids. Germline V CDR1 and CDR2: SGHTS, YDEGEE. In Seattle, patients joined the study during active infection and were tracked longitudinally. Sequencing was performed with immunoSEQ multiplex PCR; in TCRdb, only in-frame clones are kept and a portion is missing. The sample consists of roughly 260,000 clones, around nine tenths of them appearing once. This receptor was obtained from a woman aged 30 to 39 with COVID-19, enrolled during active disease. The sample comprised peripheral blood. The chain employs TRBV5-8 and TRBJ1-4; a weak D match, TRBD1 (6 bases). CDR3 nucleotide sequence: TGTGCCAGCAGCCCGGGACATTCAACTAATGAAAAACTGTTTTTT. Translation gives CASSPGHSTNEKLFF.